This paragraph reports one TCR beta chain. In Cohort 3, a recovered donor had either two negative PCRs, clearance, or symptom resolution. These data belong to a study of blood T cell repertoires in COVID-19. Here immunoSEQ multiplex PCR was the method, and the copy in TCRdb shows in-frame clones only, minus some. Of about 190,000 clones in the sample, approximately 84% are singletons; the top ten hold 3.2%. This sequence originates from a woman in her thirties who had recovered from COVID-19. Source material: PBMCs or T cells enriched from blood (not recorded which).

CDR3 protein: CASTRALSNQPQHF. The DNA of the CDR3 is TGTGCCAGCACCAGGGCTCTTAGCAATCAGCCCCAGCATTTT. The chain joins TRBV28 to TRBJ1-5, with D possibly matching TRBD1 (5 bases). Looked up from germline, CDR1 is MDHEN and CDR2 is SYDVKM. V gave up 7 bases and J gave up 0 bases, with 10 bases separating them. This CDR3 is 14 amino acids long.